The 5 T cell receptor beta chains below were found in one sample sequenced in a study of T cell clones after liver transplantation (dated by TCRdb to about 2019). The protocol used for the library was the immunoSEQ multiplex PCR assay. TCRdb holds this immuneACCESS table with in-frame rearrangements only. Some clones are missing; in checked studies, unresolved V genes explain under half, and the rest has no known cause. The sample table contains about 45,000 clones; only one count was recorded for approximately 86% of them. About 2.5% of the sample is taken by the ten largest. Source: CD4+ T cells from blood, taken 24 months after liver transplant. The origin of the receptors is a human patient who received a liver transplant. Some T cells present after a transplant may be cells of the graft donor.

The sample holds a few counts of this clone. V is TRBV7-2 and J is TRBJ1-4; tentatively, D is TRBD1 (6 bases). CDR3 size: 15 residues. CDR1 is SGHTA, CDR2 FQGNSA, per germline. V was trimmed by 0 bases and J by 4 bases, leaving 9 bases between them. The CDR3 loop is CASSLAGQNNEKLFF. As DNA, the CDR3 is TGTGCCAGCAGCTTAGCCGGACAGAATAATGAAAAACTGTTTTTT. Full variable domain (remainder filled in from reference TRBV7-2 and TRBJ1-4): GAGVSQSPSNKVTEKGKDVELRCDPISGHTALYWYRQSLGQGLEFLIYFQGNSAPDKSGLPSDRFSAERTGGSVSTLTIQRTQQEDSAVYLCASSLAGQNNEKLFFGSGTQLSVL.

The chain carries TRBV28 and TRBJ1-1, with a possible D match to TRBD1 (5 bases). Germline V CDR1 and CDR2: MDHEN, SYDVKM. With 6 bases removed from V and 5 bases from J, the gap between germline ends came to 16 bases. This CDR3 is 14 amino acids long. The CDR3 region is CASSRGGFGTEAFF. The CDR3 DNA reads TGTGCCAGCAGCCGGGGGGGGTTTGGAACTGAAGCTTTCTTT.

This clone was counted once. The chain has TRBV5-4 and TRBJ2-5, with D perhaps TRBD2 (5 bases). V lost 7 bases and J lost 3, with 22 bases in between. This CDR3 region has 16 residues. Germline lookup yields CDR1 SGHNT and CDR2 YYREEE (reference sequence). DNA for the CDR3: TGTGCCAGCTCCCCGGTAGGGCGCGGGTCCAAAGAGACCCAGTACTTC. Residues: CASSPVGRGSKETQYF.

The gene calls are TRBV29-1 and TRBJ1-2; D ambiguous. Per the germline V gene, CDR1 is SQVTM and CDR2 is ANQGSEA. The CDR3 covers 11 residues. Trimming cost V 5 bases and J 8 bases, with 12 bases left between them. CDR3 loop: CSVRGTGGYTF. DNA for the CDR3: TGCAGCGTTAGAGGAACTGGCGGCTACACCTTC. Together with reference TRBV29-1 and TRBJ1-2, the CDR3 gives the full variable domain: SAVISQKPSRDICQRGTSLTIQCQVDSQVTMMFWYRQQPGQSLTLIATANQGSEATYESGFVIDKFPISRPNLTFSTLTVSNMSPEDSSIYLCSVRGTGGYTFGSGTRLTVV.

This clone was observed a single time. The rearrangement joins TRBV6-5 to TRBJ1-5; D possibly corresponds to TRBD1 (5 bases). Germline values: CDR1 MNHEY, CDR2 SVGAGI. V gave up 7 bases and J gave up 1 base, with 14 bases separating them. The length of the CDR3 is 15 residues. CDR3 in amino acids: CASKNGGGSNQPQHF. The CDR3, as DNA: TGTGCCAGCAAAAACGGGGGGGGAAGCAATCAGCCCCAGCATTTT.